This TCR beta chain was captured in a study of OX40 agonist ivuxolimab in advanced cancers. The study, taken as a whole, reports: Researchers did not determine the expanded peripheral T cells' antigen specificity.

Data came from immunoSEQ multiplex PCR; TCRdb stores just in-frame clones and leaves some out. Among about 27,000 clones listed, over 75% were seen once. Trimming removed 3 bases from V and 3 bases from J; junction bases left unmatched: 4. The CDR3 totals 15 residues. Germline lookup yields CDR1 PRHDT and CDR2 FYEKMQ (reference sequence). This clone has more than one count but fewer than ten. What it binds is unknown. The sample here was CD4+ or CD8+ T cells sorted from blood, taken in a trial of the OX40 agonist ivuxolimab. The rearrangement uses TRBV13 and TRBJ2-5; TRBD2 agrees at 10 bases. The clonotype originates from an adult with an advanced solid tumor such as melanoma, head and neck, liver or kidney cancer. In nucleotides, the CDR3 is TGTGCCAGCAGCTTCAGCGGGGGGGCCGAAGAGACCCAGTACTTC. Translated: CASSFSGGAEETQYF.